These T cell receptor beta chains were read from a single sample in a study of shared clonotypes between healthy human individuals. The assay was immunoSEQ multiplex PCR, and TCRdb's table has in-frame clones only and misses some. The sample shows about 1.1 million clones, around three quarters of them seen only once. The sequenced material came from memory CD4+ T cells from PBMCs. The source of these receptors is a man in his late teens or twenties in good health. Some clones in this sample may be carry-over from other donors' samples. CDR3s include the opening cysteine and the closing phenylalanine or tryptophan. The D gene is left open where the match is weak. Clone size is not always given. Where it is, it says once, few, many or a class for expanded clones.

CDR3aa | CDR3nt | j_gene | d_gene | abundance | v_gene
CASSARDRYEKLFF | TGTGCCAGCAGTGCCCGGGACAGATATGAAAAACTGTTTTTT | TRBJ1-4 | TRBD1 | NA | TRBV28
CASDDRAGEQYF | TGTGCCAGCGACGACAGGGCGGGCGAGCAGTACTTC | TRBJ2-7 | TRBD1 | once | TRBV6-5
CASSDQGYRAGANVLTF | TGTGCCAGCAGCGACCAGGGTTATAGGGCTGGGGCCAACGTCCTGACTTTC | TRBJ2-6 | NA | NA | TRBV11-1
CASSPTPGLYEQYF | TGTGCCAGCAGCCCAACCCCGGGGCTTTACGAGCAGTACTTC | TRBJ2-7 | NA | NA | TRBV5-5
CASSPYVTTNEKLFF | TGCGCCAGCAGCCCCTACGTTACAACTAATGAAAAACTGTTTTTT | TRBJ1-4 | NA | few | TRBV4-1
CASSLSSTQYF | TGTGCCAGCAGCTTAAGCAGTACGCAGTATTTT | TRBJ2-3 | NA | NA | TRBV5-6
CASSLGLVGSEQYF | TGCGCCAGCAGCTTGGGGCTAGTTGGCTCCGAGCAGTACTTC | TRBJ2-7 | NA | many | TRBV5-1
CASSPGGTLAGGTNEQFF | TGTGCCAGCAGCCCCGGGGGCACCCTAGCGGGGGGGACCAATGAGCAGTTCTTC | TRBJ2-1 | TRBD2 | few | TRBV11-2
CARDRGAYNEQFF | TGCGCCAGGGACAGGGGGGCGTACAATGAGCAGTTCTTC | TRBJ2-1 | TRBD1 | NA | TRBV10-1
CAISRPTGTGVNEQFF | TGTGCCATCAGCCGACCTACCGGGACTGGAGTCAATGAGCAGTTCTTC | TRBJ2-1 | NA | once | TRBV10-3
CASSWGLAGNTDTQYF | TGTGCCAGCAGTTGGGGACTAGCGGGGAACACAGATACGCAGTATTTT | TRBJ2-3 | TRBD2 | NA | TRBV6-6
CAWRLAGAISEQFF | TGTGCCTGGAGACTAGCGGGAGCAATTTCTGAGCAGTTCTTC | TRBJ2-1 | TRBD2 | many | TRBV30
CASSLGGRTDTQYF | TGCGCCAGCAGCTTGGGTGGGAGAACAGATACGCAGTATTTT | TRBJ2-3 | NA | few | TRBV5-1
CASSEGVSSGNTIYF | TGTGCCAGCAGTGAAGGGGTGAGCTCTGGAAACACCATATATTTT | TRBJ1-3 | NA | once | TRBV2
CATSRGSLAGGLINEQFF | TGTGCCACCAGCAGAGGCTCCCTAGCGGGAGGGCTAATCAATGAGCAGTTCTTC | TRBJ2-1 | TRBD2 | once | TRBV15
CASSLTAEQYF | TGTGCCAGCAGCTTAACAGCGGAGCAGTACTTC | TRBJ2-7 | NA | NA | TRBV7-8
CASRALGAGTYNEQFF | TGTGCCAGCAGAGCCCTTGGGGCGGGGACATACAATGAGCAGTTCTTC | TRBJ2-1 | NA | NA | TRBV6-6
CASSIRTSRNQPQHF | TGTGCCAGTAGTATCCGGACATCCCGAAATCAGCCCCAGCATTTT | TRBJ1-5 | NA | NA | TRBV19
CSVGTTGGAFF | TGCAGCGTGGGAACTACAGGGGGAGCTTTCTTT | TRBJ1-1 | TRBD1 | many | TRBV29-1
CASSLGTGPYEQYF | TGTGCCAGCAGCTTAGGAACCGGGCCCTACGAGCAGTACTTC | TRBJ2-7 | NA | once | TRBV7-9
CAWRGNSGTEAFF | TGTGCCTGGAGAGGGAATTCGGGGACTGAAGCTTTCTTT | TRBJ1-1 | NA | NA | TRBV30